This T cell receptor beta chain was retrieved from a study of CD4 T cells in relation to SARS-CoV-2 and coronaviruses. Across the study: ViraFEST: approximately eleven-day antigen culture of PBMCs, then TCR beta CDR3 sequencing.

The unexposed donors gave CD4+ T cells in 2011-2018, prior to COVID-19. The cells were cultured for under 13 days before CD4+ T cells were isolated. As concerns this clone: As yet, its antigen is unknown.

Generated by immunoSEQ multiplex PCR, the TCRdb table keeps only in-frame clones and is missing some. Here the sample spans about 24,000 clones, roughly 80% being singletons. The CDR3 contains 15 residues. V lost 3 bases, J lost 1 base, and 5 bases stayed unmatched. Germline V gene sequence: CDR1 DFQATT, CDR2 SNEGSKA (reference sequence). This sequence originates from a human donor in good health. The V gene is TRBV20-1, the J gene TRBJ2-5; 10 positions match TRBD2. Input material: CD4+ T cells from PBMCs, cultured in vitro. In nucleotides, the CDR3 is TGCAGTGCTAGTCGACTAGCGGGCCGCCAAGAGACCCAGTACTTC. Translation gives CSASRLAGRQETQYF.